This note documents a single T cell receptor beta chain sequence. CDR3 length equals 14 residues. The junction had 7 bases not matched to a gene; V was cut back by 5 bases and J by 3 bases. Per the germline V gene, CDR1 is MRHNA and CDR2 is SNTAGT. Enrollees, about 18 to 89 years old, lived in fewer than 25 US areas. This sample stems from a study of blood T cell repertoires in COVID-19. The method was immunoSEQ multiplex PCR; TCRdb's version includes in-frame clones alone and lacks a portion of them. There are a few hundred thousand clones in the sample; about nine tenths occur only once, and roughly 7.2% lies in the top ten.

The sequenced material came from PBMCs or T cells enriched from blood (not recorded which). This chain links TRBV6-4 with TRBJ2-7; TRBD2 agrees at 7 bases. This clonotype was sampled from a man aged 25 to 40 in a cohort exposed to, infected with or recovered from COVID-19 (not recorded which). Here the CDR3 DNA reads TGTGCCAGCAGTAGGTCTAGCGGTGACTACGAGCAGTACTTC. It translates to CASSRSSGDYEQYF.